These 27 T cell receptor beta chains were all obtained from the same sample, sequenced in a study of molecular identifiers for immune sequencing clone quantification. TCRdb passed the PCR reads through MiXCR, listing each CDR3 protein once. Among some 320,000 distinct CDR3 sequences, about a fifth were seen once, and the ten largest hold 0.81%. Sequenced material: naive CD8+ T cells from blood, with Jurkat cell RNA spiked in. Indicated subset: FACS-sorted CD8+CD4-CCR7+CD45RA+ naive T cells. The receptors derive from a human donor in good health. Some libraries in this study had Jurkat cell RNA spiked in.

The rearrangement uses TRBV12-3 or TRBV12-4 and TRBJ2-7; tentative D call: TRBD1 (7 bases). V lost 5 bases and J 2 bases, leaving 16 bases between the germline ends. CDR3 length equals 15 residues. The CDR3 nucleotides read TGTGCCAGCAGTGGCGGGACAGTCCCCACCTACGAGCAGTACTTC. Its translation: CASSGGTVPTYEQYF.

Turning to this clonotype: This sequence may be a read error, since a much larger clone differs from it by one base. The chain recombines TRBV5-1 with TRBJ1-5; 8 bases are a match to TRBD1. Germline CDR1 and CDR2: SGHRS and YFSETQ. This CDR3 is 15 amino acids long. V lost 0 bases to trimming and J lost 9 bases; unmatched junction nucleotides: 8. The CDR3 DNA follows: TGCGCCAGCAGCTTGGAGGCAGGGGGCTATCGGCCCCAGCATTTT. Protein sequence: CASSLEAGGYRPQHF.

This clonotype was seen at least ten times. The rearrangement links TRBV6-6 to TRBJ2-7; D tentatively reads TRBD1 or TRBD2 (5 bases each). CDR3 length: 14 residues. The V gene's germline CDR1 is MNHNY and CDR2 SVGAGI (reference sequence). Deletions cut 5 bases from V and 2 bases from J, with 13 bases between. The CDR3 region is CASSNPGATYEQYF. The CDR3 DNA reads TGTGCCAGCAGTAACCCCGGGGCCACCTACGAGCAGTACTTC.

The chain carries TRBV13 and TRBJ2-3; possibly TRBD1 or TRBD2 for D (5 bases each). V was trimmed by 7 bases and J by 4 bases, leaving 15 bases between them. CDR1 and CDR2 (germline): PRHDT, FYEKMQ (reference sequence). The CDR3 extends over 14 amino acids. CDR3 in amino acids: CASTIGVASDTQYF. CDR3 sequence (DNA): TGTGCCAGCACCATAGGGGTAGCGTCAGATACGCAGTATTTT.

In this sample, this clonotype turned up a few times. The chain is built from TRBV12-3 or TRBV12-4 and TRBJ2-7, with 7 bases identical to TRBD1. Germline trimming cut 3 bases from V and 3 bases from J; bases unmatched to any gene: 5. CDR3 size: 14 residues. The CDR3 region is CASSFGTVDYEQYF. CDR3 coding DNA: TGTGCCAGCAGTTTCGGGACAGTAGACTACGAGCAGTACTTC.

This clonotype was observed at least ten times. The chain combines TRBV9 with TRBJ1-4; D is unresolved. CDR3 length: 15 residues. Trimming took off 3 bases at V and 4 bases at J, with 13 bases between the two ends. Per the germline V gene, CDR1 is SGDLS and CDR2 is YYNGEE. The CDR3 is CASSGAFLDNEKLFF. The DNA for the CDR3 is TGTGCCAGCAGCGGGGCTTTCCTGGATAATGAAAAACTGTTTTTT.

This clonotype was observed many times. V usage is TRBV5-1 and J usage is TRBJ1-2; D is unclear. The germline CDR1 and CDR2 sequences are SGHRS and YFSETQ. Trimming stripped 0 bases from V and 0 bases from J, with 9 bases between. The CDR3 is 15 amino acids. CDR3 nucleotides: TGCGCCAGCAGCTTGGACCTACAGACTAACTATGGCTACACCTTC. It translates to CASSLDLQTNYGYTF.

Comments on this clonotype: Being one base from a much bigger clone, this may be a read error. V is TRBV5-8 and J is TRBJ2-7; D may match TRBD1 or TRBD2 (5 bases each). The CDR3 contains 14 residues. Germline V gene data show CDR1 as SGHTS and CDR2 as YDEGEE. V was cut by 5 bases and J by 4 bases, with 16 bases left in between. The CDR3 DNA sequence: TGTGCCAGCAGTCTCGGGGCGTTCGGGTACGAGCAGTACTTC. Translating it yields CASSLGAFGYEQYF.

On this clonotype itself: This clone may be a read error of a much larger clone one base away. V is TRBV27 and J is TRBJ2-7, with TRBD2 matching 9 bases. The CDR3 covers 15 residues. In germline, CDR1 is MNHEY, CDR2 SMNVEV (reference sequence). Trimming removed 2 bases from V and 5 bases from J; junction bases left unmatched: 7. The CDR3 DNA sequence: TGTGCCAGCAGTTTACGGAGCGGGGGGACCCACGAGCAGTACTTC. This translates into CASSLRSGGTHEQYF.

This clonotype has a count of ten or more. This chain uses TRBV6-5 with TRBJ2-3; D unclear. Trimming cost V 0 bases and J 5 bases, with 15 bases left between them. The CDR3 covers 16 residues. CDR1 and CDR2 (germline): MNHEY, SVGAGI. As DNA, the CDR3 is TGTGCCAGCAGTTACTCGATCGCCCTAGACGGAGATACGCAGTATTTT. The encoded protein is CASSYSIALDGDTQYF.

This clonotype was detected many times. The rearrangement joins TRBV30 to TRBJ2-7, with 7 bases aligning to TRBD2. CDR1 and CDR2 from the germline V gene are GTSNPN and SVGIG (reference sequence). The CDR3 spans 13 residues. With V trimmed by 2 bases and J by 3 bases, 4 bases remained unmatched. The CDR3 loop reads CAWSFAGDYEQYF. The CDR3 DNA is TGTGCCTGGAGTTTTGCGGGAGACTACGAGCAGTACTTC. Based on the CDR3 plus reference TRBV30 and TRBJ2-7, the full variable domain is SQTIHQWPATLVQPVGSPLSLECTVEGTSNPNLYWYRQAAGRGLQLLFYSVGIGQISSEVPQNLSASRPQDRQFILSSKKLLLSDSGFYLCAWSFAGDYEQYFGPGTRLTVT.

This clonotype was counted ten times or more. The chain combines TRBV24-1 with TRBJ2-2; D is undetermined. CDR1 and CDR2 (germline): KGHDR, SFDVKD. The CDR3 is made up of 13 amino acids. V was clipped by 6 bases and J by 1 base, with 5 bases between them. The CDR3 nucleotides read TGTGCCACCAGTAACAGGAACACCGGGGAGCTGTTTTTT. The encoded protein is CATSNRNTGELFF.

The table lists this clonotype with many counts. V is TRBV15 and J is TRBJ2-1; 7 bases align to TRBD2. This CDR3 has 11 residues. Trimming took 8 bases from V and 10 from J; bases not matched to a gene: 5. Germline V gene data show CDR1 as LNHNV and CDR2 as YYDKDF (reference sequence). CDR3 in amino acids: CATGRDPEQFF. The CDR3 region has the DNA TGTGCCACCGGGAGGGACCCCGAGCAGTTCTTC.

This chain connects TRBV28 to TRBJ2-3, with unresolved D. The CDR3 has 16 amino acids. Per the germline V gene, CDR1 is MDHEN and CDR2 is SYDVKM. Trimming removed 5 bases from V and 2 bases from J, with 17 bases in between. In nucleotides, the CDR3 is TGTGCCAGCAGTACCACGGTCAGTAGACCCACAGATACGCAGTATTTT. Its protein is CASSTTVSRPTDTQYF. The complete variable domain, with remaining parts taken from reference TRBV28 and TRBJ2-3, reads DVKVTQSSRYLVKRTGEKVFLECVQDMDHENMFWYRQDPGLGLRLIYFSYDVKMKEKGDIPEGYSVSREKKERFSLILESASTNQTSMYLCASSTTVSRPTDTQYFGPGTRLTVL.

This clonotype showed up many times. CDR3 bases: TGTGCCAGCAGCCCACTGGGGGTTGAAGCTTTCTTT. Translated, it gives CASSPLGVEAFF. The V and J genes are TRBV7-9 and TRBJ1-1; D is possibly TRBD1 (5 bases). There are 12 residues in the CDR3. Per germline, CDR1 SEHNR and CDR2 FQNEAQ (reference sequence). Between the trimmed V and J ends, which lost 5 bases and 7 bases, there was a span of 11 bases.

With respect to this clonotype: This may be a read error, as it is one base from a much larger clone. The chain combines TRBV30 with TRBJ1-2; D gene unclear. The CDR3 sequence is 8 residues long. V was shortened by 8 bases and J by 13 bases, with 11 bases between the two germline ends. The germline V gene encodes CDR1 GTSNPN and CDR2 SVGIG (reference sequence). This chain's CDR3 is CALESCTF. The CDR3 DNA follows: TGTGCCCTGGAGAGCTGCACCTTC.

This clonotype was observed a handful of times. This rearrangement joins TRBV23-1 to TRBJ2-5; 7 bases match TRBD1. TRBV23-1 is an ORF for which the function is uncertain. V shed 1 base and J 6 bases; nucleotides not matched to a gene: 11. The CDR3 totals 16 residues. CDR3 coding DNA: TGCGCCAGCAGTCAATTTCCGGGACAGATTGTGAAGACCCAGTACTTC. It translates to CASSQFPGQIVKTQYF.

This clonotype has ten or more counts. The chain joins TRBV6-2 or TRBV6-3 to TRBJ1-5; D uncertain. This CDR3 is 15 amino acids long. Germline V gene lookup returns CDR1 MNHEY and CDR2 SVGEGT. The V end lost 6 bases, the J end lost 4 bases, and 16 bases lay between the germline ends. CDR3 residues: CASSHSDTINQPQHF. The DNA for the CDR3 is TGTGCCAGCAGCCACTCCGACACGATAAATCAGCCCCAGCATTTT.

This clonotype has at least ten counts. The chain recombines TRBV6-2 or TRBV6-3 with TRBJ2-3, with 8 bases aligning to TRBD1. This CDR3 is 16 amino acids long. Germline trimming cut 4 bases from V and 3 bases from J; bases unmatched to any gene: 9. Germline V gene lookup returns CDR1 MNHEY and CDR2 SVGEGT. CDR3 protein: CASSSLQGVWTDTQYF. CDR3 bases: TGTGCCAGCAGTTCGCTACAGGGGGTATGGACAGATACGCAGTATTTT.

This clonotype showed up many times. The chain employs TRBV19 and TRBJ2-3; D perhaps matches TRBD2 (5 bases). V was clipped by 5 bases and J by 6 bases, with 9 bases between them. CDR1 is LNHDA, CDR2 SQIVND, per germline (reference sequence). The CDR3 spans 12 residues. This CDR3 reads CASSPGGDTQYF. The CDR3 DNA is TGTGCCAGTAGTCCGGGCGGGGATACGCAGTATTTT. Full variable domain (outside the CDR3, taken from reference TRBV19 and TRBJ2-3): DGGITQSPKYLFRKEGQNVTLSCEQNLNHDAMYWYRQDPGQGLRLIYYSQIVNDFQKGDIAEGYSVSREKKESFPLTVTSAQKNPTAFYLCASSPGGDTQYFGPGTRLTVL.

This clonotype was seen ten or more times. This sequence joins TRBV20-1 and TRBJ2-5; 9 bases fit TRBD2. The CDR3 contains 15 residues. CDR1 is DFQATT and CDR2 is SNEGSKA in the germline V gene (reference sequence). With V trimmed by 3 bases and J by 3 bases, 8 bases remained unmatched. The CDR3 DNA reads as TGCAGTGCTAGGTCGTCGCGGGAGGGTAAAGAGACCCAGTACTTC. Protein product: CSARSSREGKETQYF.

This clonotype came up a few times. The rearrangement joins TRBV20-1 to TRBJ2-7; possible D gene TRBD2, 6 bases. V was trimmed by 5 bases and J by 0 bases, leaving 8 bases between them. The CDR3 runs to 12 residues. Per the germline V gene, CDR1 is DFQATT and CDR2 is SNEGSKA (reference sequence). CDR3 region: CSALAHSYEQYF. CDR3 coding DNA: TGCAGTGCTCTAGCGCACTCCTACGAGCAGTACTTC.

About this clonotype: One end of the junction varies from germline; a read error may be responsible. V is TRBV6-5 and J is TRBJ2-1; 12 nucleotides match TRBD2. The CDR3 spans 18 residues. Per the germline V gene, CDR1 is MNHEY and CDR2 is SVGAGI. In DNA form, the CDR3 reads TGTGCCAGCAGTTACGCTCTTCCTAGCGGGGGGGCGAGGCTTGAGCAGCTCTTC. Translating gives CASSYALPSGGARLEQLF.

This clonotype appeared many times. The chain carries TRBV21-1 and TRBJ1-5. TRBV21-1 is labeled a pseudogene. This CDR3 spans 14 amino acids. Here the CDR3 DNA reads TGTGCCAGCAGCACAGGGAAACGACGTCAGCCCCAGCATTTT. This encodes CASSTGKRRQPQHF.

The V and J genes are TRBV13 and TRBJ2-6; 10 positions match TRBD2. The junction had 6 bases not matched to a gene; V was cut back by 7 bases and J by 0 bases. CDR1 is PRHDT and CDR2 is FYEKMQ in the germline V gene (reference sequence). CDR3 length: 17 amino acids. The CDR3 reads CASKNLAGDSGANVLTF. CDR3 nucleotides: TGTGCCAGCAAAAACCTAGCGGGGGACTCTGGGGCCAACGTCCTGACTTTC.

This clonotype occurred many times. The V gene is TRBV5-1, the J gene TRBJ2-1; TRBD1 is a possible D gene (6 bases). Germline V lookup: CDR1 SGHRS, CDR2 YFSETQ. Trimming took off 2 bases at V and 8 bases at J, with 17 bases between the two ends. There are 15 residues in the CDR3. This CDR3 is CASSLGTSSTHEQFF. The CDR3 coding sequence is TGCGCCAGCAGCTTAGGGACAAGTTCTACTCATGAGCAGTTCTTC.

The chain employs TRBV27 and TRBJ2-1; 12 bases are a match to TRBD2. This CDR3 is 20 amino acids long. Germline V gives CDR1 MNHEY, CDR2 SMNVEV (reference sequence). Losses at the gene ends were 2 bases for V and 6 bases for J; bases not matched to a gene: 17. CDR3: CASSLVLAGGPSIVSNEQFF. DNA for the CDR3: TGTGCCAGCAGTTTAGTCCTAGCGGGAGGGCCGAGTATAGTTAGCAATGAGCAGTTCTTC.